A single sample is the source of the 11 T cell receptor beta chains below, sequenced in a study of cytomegalovirus exposure and HLA in healthy donors. Assay: immunoSEQ multiplex PCR; the TCRdb copy retains only in-frame clones and omits some. This table holds about 66,000 clones, approximately 96% found once. Specimen: PBMCs. The receptors come from a man aged 18 to 29 in good health and CMV-seronegative.

V is TRBV6-1 and J is TRBJ2-1; the match to TRBD1 covers 8 bases. The CDR3 has 14 residues. The V gene's germline CDR1 is MNHNS and CDR2 SASEGT. Unmatched junction bases numbered 4, after V lost 9 bases and J lost 0 bases. The CDR3 loop reads CASGDRFSYNEQFF. The CDR3 coding sequence is TGTGCCAGTGGGGACAGGTTCTCCTACAATGAGCAGTTCTTC.

The chain joins TRBV5-5 to TRBJ2-1; TRBD1 agrees at 9 bases. Germline V CDR1 and CDR2: SGHKS, YYEKEE (reference sequence). The V and J ends lost 2 bases and 9 bases, in that order; junction bases with no gene match: 6. The CDR3 is made up of 14 amino acids. Here the CDR3 reads CASSLRQGVGEQFF. The DNA for the CDR3 is TGTGCCAGCAGCTTAAGACAGGGGGTTGGTGAGCAGTTCTTC.

This chain uses TRBV6-5 with TRBJ2-7; a possible D gene is TRBD2 (5 bases). The CDR3 spans 11 residues. The V gene lost 7 bases and the J gene lost 6 bases, with 10 bases spanning the gap. CDR1 is MNHEY and CDR2 is SVGAGI in the germline V gene. The CDR3 loop is CASKQGGEQYF. The CDR3 nucleotides are TGTGCCAGCAAGCAAGGAGGCGAGCAGTACTTC.

The rearrangement uses TRBV7-8 and TRBJ2-3, with TRBD2 as a possible D gene (6 bases). The germline V gene encodes CDR1 SGHVS and CDR2 FQNEAQ. The CDR3 covers 15 residues. Trimming took off 3 bases at V and 0 bases at J, with 10 bases between the two ends. The CDR3 sequence: CASSFGLQSTDTQYF. CDR3 nucleotides: TGTGCCAGCAGCTTCGGACTACAAAGCACAGATACGCAGTATTTT. The full variable domain, in which reference TRBV7-8 and TRBJ2-3 provide the parts outside the CDR3, is GAGVSQSPRYKVAKRGQDVALRCDPISGHVSLFWYQQALGQGPEFLTYFQNEAQLDKSGLPSDRFFAERPEGSVSTLKIQRTQQEDSAVYLCASSFGLQSTDTQYFGPGTRLTVL.

V usage is TRBV28 and J usage is TRBJ1-3; D is uncertain. Trimming left V 5 bases short and J 1 base short, with 24 bases between. CDR3 length: 19 amino acids. From germline, CDR1 is MDHEN and CDR2 SYDVKM. The CDR3 DNA follows: TGTGCCAGCAGTAACCGGGTTGGCCTCCTGACTTATTCTGGAAACACCATATATTTT. It specifies CASSNRVGLLTYSGNTIYF.

The CDR3, as DNA: TGTGCCAGCAGTGCCGAGGGAGGGGGAGAAGATACGCAGTATTTT. As protein: CASSAEGGGEDTQYF. This rearrangement joins TRBV6-4 to TRBJ2-3, with D perhaps TRBD2 (7 bases). This CDR3 has 15 amino acids. The V end lost 4 bases, the J end lost 5 bases, and 16 bases lay between the germline ends. Germline loops: CDR1 MRHNA, CDR2 SNTAGT.

The V gene is TRBV7-2, the J gene TRBJ1-1, with D perhaps matching TRBD1 (5 bases). The CDR3 is made up of 15 amino acids. Per germline, CDR1 SGHTA and CDR2 FQGNSA. The germline V and J ends were trimmed by 3 bases and 0 bases, with 11 bases remaining between them. The CDR3 DNA reads as TGTGCCAGCAGCTTTTCCGGGGGTCTGAACACTGAAGCTTTCTTT. Its translation is CASSFSGGLNTEAFF.

This chain's CDR3 is CASRQIGTSGSYEQYF. Here the CDR3 DNA reads TGTGCCAGCAGACAAATCGGGACTAGCGGGAGTTACGAGCAGTACTTC. The genes are TRBV7-3 and TRBJ2-7; 14 bases line up with TRBD2. This CDR3 comprises 16 residues. Germline loops: CDR1 SGHTA, CDR2 FQGTGA. V trimming: 6 bases; J trimming: 4 bases; junction bases outside the gene matches: 8.

The V and J genes are TRBV27 and TRBJ2-6, with 7 bases matching TRBD1. The trim removed 4 bases at V and 16 bases at J, leaving 4 bases unmatched. The CDR3 is made up of 11 amino acids. The germline V gene has CDR1 MNHEY and CDR2 SMNVEV (reference sequence). The CDR3 bases are TGTGCCAGCAGTTCGGGGACAGATCTGACTTTC. Amino acid sequence: CASSSGTDLTF.

The gene calls are TRBV27 and TRBJ1-1; TRBD1 is a possible D gene (5 bases). Trimming pared 0 bases from V and 4 bases from J, leaving 12 bases between. Germline lookup yields CDR1 MNHEY and CDR2 SMNVEV (reference sequence). The CDR3 is made up of 15 amino acids. As DNA, the CDR3 is TGTGCCAGCAGTTTATCGACTAGGGGAAGCACTGAAGCTTTCTTT. Amino acids: CASSLSTRGSTEAFF.

The chain joins TRBV9 to TRBJ2-6; D is unresolved. The CDR3 runs 16 residues. Germline values: CDR1 SGDLS, CDR2 YYNGEE. Trimming left V 4 bases short and J 10 bases short, with 21 bases between. The chain's CDR3 is CASSTKRDTRENVLTF. The CDR3 DNA reads TGTGCCAGCAGCACGAAAAGAGACACCAGAGAAAACGTCCTGACTTTC.